This T cell receptor beta chain originates from a study of blood T cell repertoires in COVID-19. The wider study: Sites in the United States, Italy and Spain provided acute and convalescent COVID-19 samples. In each case, the material was cDNA or gDNA derived from T cells, B-cell-depleted T cells, or PBMCs.

In the study's own analysis: Counts of nucleated cells, estimated from reference gene primer amplification, were obtained. Using immunoSEQ multiplex PCR, the repertoire was profiled, and TCRdb retains in-frame clones only, with some absent. The DNA gave D and trimming, while V, J and clone size come from that table. The sample includes 110,000 or so clones, around 83% of them seen just once. The germline V gene has CDR1 SGHAT and CDR2 FQDESV (reference sequence). V was pared by 4 bases and J by 3 bases, with 13 bases between. The CDR3 spans 14 residues. The TCR originated in a woman aged 80 or older with acute or convalescent COVID-19. The chain links TRBV11-1 to TRBJ2-7; tentatively, D is TRBD2 (5 bases). Material for sequencing was peripheral blood. DNA of the CDR3: TGTGCCAGCAGCTCCCTAGGACTGAACTACGAGCAGTACTTC. Translation: CASSSLGLNYEQYF.